The 18 T cell receptor beta chains below all came from one sample that was sequenced in a study of T cells in Graves' hyperthyroidism and ophthalmopathy. The TCR beta CDR3 regions underwent amplification using RNA transcripts as the source. The TCR CDR3 first-round RT-PCR relied on the HTBI primer set. Each CDR3 protein gets one entry after TCRdb re-called the multiplex PCR reads with MiXCR. The sample has hundreds of thousands of distinct CDR3 sequences; around 20% are singletons. Sequenced input: blood. The origin of the receptors is a man aged 25 to 40 with Graves' ophthalmopathy.

The chain is built from TRBV20-1 and TRBJ2-7; D gene uncertain. The CDR3 is 12 residues long. The germline gives CDR1 DFQATT, CDR2 SNEGSKA (reference sequence). V dropped 5 bases and J dropped 9 bases, with 17 bases sitting between them. The CDR3 is CSAGYLPSGQYF. The CDR3 DNA is TGCAGTGCTGGTTACTTACCGTCAGGGCAGTACTTC.

This clonotype has a handful of counts. The V call is TRBV24-1, the J call TRBJ2-7; possible D gene TRBD2, 6 bases. Germline-derived CDR1 and CDR2 are KGHDR and SFDVKD. This CDR3 has 16 amino acids. Trimming took off 9 bases at V and 5 bases at J, with 25 bases between the two ends. Here the CDR3 reads CATAPGGKRVNDEQYF. For the CDR3, the DNA is TGTGCCACCGCCCCTGGGGGGAAAAGGGTAAACGACGAGCAGTACTTC.

This clonotype was seen once. The chain recombines TRBV12-3 or TRBV12-4 with TRBJ2-7; 16 bases map to TRBD2. The CDR3 is 18 residues long. With V trimmed by 6 bases and J by 1 base, 9 bases remained unmatched. CDR3 in amino acids: CASSLGLAGGYESYEQYF. CDR3 sequence (DNA): TGTGCCAGCAGCCTGGGACTAGCGGGAGGGTATGAATCCTACGAGCAGTACTTC.

The gene calls are TRBV6-1 and TRBJ2-5, with D maybe TRBD2 (6 bases). Trimming left V 1 base short and J 1 base short, with 10 bases between. Germline V gene data show CDR1 as MNHNS and CDR2 as SASEGT. This CDR3 comprises 15 residues. In DNA, the CDR3 is TGTGCCAGCAGTGAAGTGGGAGGAATCCAAGAGACCCAGTACTTC. This translates into CASSEVGGIQETQYF.

The chain carries TRBV6-2 or TRBV6-3 and TRBJ1-5, with 7 nucleotides matching TRBD1. The V gene's germline CDR1 is MNHEY and CDR2 SVGEGT. This CDR3 is 12 amino acids long. Trimming removed 8 bases from V and 6 bases from J; junction bases left unmatched: 4. Here the CDR3 reads CASGDRVQPQHF. As DNA, the CDR3 is TGTGCCAGCGGAGACAGGGTTCAGCCCCAGCATTTT.

This clonotype was found a few times. The chain joins TRBV13 to TRBJ2-7; maybe TRBD1 (6 bases). The length of the CDR3 is 14 residues. Trimming shortened V by 5 bases and J by 6 bases, and 17 bases separated the two germline ends. Germline CDR1 reads PRHDT; CDR2 reads FYEKMQ (reference sequence). The CDR3 sequence: CASSKRTGNGEQYF. CDR3 DNA: TGTGCCAGCAGCAAGCGCACAGGGAATGGCGAGCAGTACTTC. The variable domain in full, completed from reference TRBV13 and TRBJ2-7, reads AAGVIQSPRHLIKEKRETATLKCYPIPRHDTVYWYQQGPGQDPQFLISFYEKMQSDKGSIPDRFSAQQFSDYHSELNMSSLELGDSALYFCASSKRTGNGEQYFGPGTRLTVT.

This clonotype has at least ten counts. CDR3 coding DNA: TGCGCCAGCAACTCCCGGGGAGGGATGAACACTGAAGCTTTCTTT. This encodes CASNSRGGMNTEAFF. V and J are TRBV5-1 and TRBJ1-1; no clear D. V lost 6 bases, J lost 0 bases, and 15 bases lay in between. CDR1 and CDR2 (germline): SGHRS, YFSETQ. This CDR3 has 15 residues.

This clonotype was counted a few times. The chain links TRBV7-6 to TRBJ2-7; D is possibly TRBD1 (5 bases). Germline V gives CDR1 SGHVS, CDR2 FNYEAQ. There are 13 residues in the CDR3. V lost 1 base, J lost 5 bases, and 9 bases lay in between. CDR3 coding DNA: TGTGCCAGCAGCTTAGGGGGCCGCCACGAGCAGTACTTC. Its protein product is CASSLGGRHEQYF.

This rearrangement joins TRBV5-1 to TRBJ2-7; D might be TRBD2 (5 bases). The germline V gene encodes CDR1 SGHRS and CDR2 YFSETQ. V dropped 2 bases and J dropped 2 bases, with 8 bases sitting between them. The CDR3 is made up of 13 amino acids. CDR3 region: CASSFPGTYEQYF. CDR3 in DNA: TGCGCCAGCAGCTTCCCCGGGACCTACGAGCAGTACTTC.

This clonotype occurred a few times. The chain is built from TRBV28 and TRBJ2-1, with TRBD2 matching 7 bases. The CDR3 is made up of 14 amino acids. Germline CDR1 reads MDHEN; CDR2 reads SYDVKM. With V trimmed by 6 bases and J by 4 bases, 6 bases remained unmatched. The CDR3 region has the DNA TGTGCCAGCAGGTGGAGCGGGATGTACAATGAGCAGTTCTTC. This codes for CASRWSGMYNEQFF.

This clonotype was recorded many times. The chain recombines TRBV11-2 with TRBJ1-2, with 9 bases identical to TRBD1. Germline CDR1 reads SGHAT; CDR2 reads FQNNGV. There are 15 residues in the CDR3. V lost 7 bases, J lost 4 bases, and 10 bases stayed unmatched. DNA of the CDR3: TGTGCCAGCACCGCCCCGGGACAGGGTTCCTATGGCTACACCTTC. Translating it yields CASTAPGQGSYGYTF.

This clonotype was seen many times. The J gene is TRBJ2-5, the V gene TRBV28; D uncertain. The germline V and J ends were trimmed by 2 bases and 4 bases, with 8 bases remaining between them. The CDR3 extends over 13 amino acids. The germline CDR1 and CDR2 sequences are MDHEN and SYDVKM. The CDR3 coding sequence is TGTGCCAGCAGTTTAGGCGTACGAGAGACCCAGTACTTC. Translated: CASSLGVRETQYF.

For this clonotype: A much larger clone differs by one base, so this may be a read error. V usage is TRBV7-9 and J usage is TRBJ2-7; TRBD1 is a possible D gene (5 bases). The CDR3 covers 13 residues. From germline, CDR1 is SEHNR and CDR2 FQNEAQ (reference sequence). Trimming took 2 bases from V and 3 from J, leaving 8 bases between them. The CDR3 loop reads CASSLPGIYEQYF. The CDR3 DNA sequence: TGTGCCAGCAGCTTACCAGGGATCTACGAGCAGTACTTC.

This clonotype has at least ten counts. This sequence joins TRBV27 and TRBJ2-5; 11 bases line up with TRBD2. CDR3 length: 16 amino acids. V was pared by 6 bases and J by 7 bases, with 13 bases of the junction left unmatched. Germline lookup yields CDR1 MNHEY and CDR2 SMNVEV (reference sequence). The CDR3 protein is CASRGWLAGGPGTQYF. CDR3 DNA sequence: TGTGCCAGCAGGGGTTGGTTAGCGGGAGGGCCTGGGACCCAGTACTTC.

This clonotype was found a few times. The J gene is TRBJ1-2, the V gene TRBV20-1, with TRBD1 matching 8 bases. The CDR3 is 13 residues long. The V segment lost 6 bases and the J segment 12 bases; nucleotides outside the gene matches: 15. From germline, CDR1 is DFQATT and CDR2 SNEGSKA (reference sequence). Written as DNA, the CDR3 is TGCAGTGCCCACGCCGGGACAGGCTCCATCCACACCTTC. Residues: CSAHAGTGSIHTF.

The V call is TRBV12-3 or TRBV12-4, the J call TRBJ2-7; D call uncertain. V lost 3 bases to trimming and J lost 2 bases, with 14 bases between them. CDR3 length: 15 residues. The CDR3 is CASSLMGNGAYEQYF. The CDR3 DNA follows: TGTGCCAGCAGTTTGATGGGAAATGGTGCCTACGAGCAGTACTTC.

This rearrangement joins TRBV7-9 to TRBJ1-2, with 8 positions matching TRBD1. The CDR3 consists of 12 residues. Looked up from germline, CDR1 is SEHNR and CDR2 is FQNEAQ (reference sequence). After removal of 5 bases from V and 7 bases from J, the junction contained 3 bases not matched to a gene. The CDR3 spells CASSTGTGGYTF. For the CDR3, the DNA is TGTGCCAGCAGCACCGGGACAGGTGGCTACACCTTC. The variable domain in full, completed from reference TRBV7-9 and TRBJ1-2, reads DTGVSQNPRHKITKRGQNVTFRCDPISEHNRLYWYRQTLGQGPEFLTYFQNEAQLEKSRLLSDRFSAERPKGSFSTLEIQRTEQGDSAMYLCASSTGTGGYTFGSGTRLTVV.

This clonotype was seen at least ten times. This chain uses TRBV6-1 with TRBJ2-7; TRBD1 matches 11 bases. CDR3 size: 15 residues. The trim removed 5 bases at V and 5 bases at J, leaving 8 bases unmatched. CDR1 MNHNS and CDR2 SASEGT come from the germline V gene. CDR3 residues: CASSTPRDRGNEQYF. Here the CDR3 DNA reads TGTGCCAGCAGTACCCCCCGGGACAGGGGGAACGAGCAGTACTTC.